This is a list of T cell receptor beta chains from one sample in a study of shared clonotypes between healthy human individuals. Using immunoSEQ multiplex PCR, the repertoire was profiled, and TCRdb retains in-frame clones only, with some absent. The table lists 850,000 to 1,200,000 clones, around four fifths of them singletons. Sequenced input: memory CD4+ T cells sorted from blood. Receptors were obtained from a man in his late teens or twenties in good health. Both conserved end residues are part of each CDR3. D genes are given only for firm matches. Expanded clones get a size class; other rows say once, few or many, or leave the size out.

CDR3 | DNA | size | length | J | D | V
CASSLDMTSSYEQYF | TGTGCCAGCAGTCTAGACATGACGAGCTCCTACGAGCAGTACTTC | . | 15 | TRBJ2-7 | . | TRBV6-1
CAIRKADSSGNTIYF | TGTGCCATCCGCAAGGCGGACAGCTCTGGAAACACCATATATTTT | . | 15 | TRBJ1-3 | . | TRBV10-3
CASRVEGRSNSPLHF | TGCGCCAGCAGGGTGGAGGGACGGAGCAATTCACCCCTCCACTTT | . | 15 | TRBJ1-6 | . | TRBV5-1
CASSVGAGIDTQYF | TGTGCCAGCAGCGTAGGAGCAGGGATAGATACGCAGTATTTT | . | 14 | TRBJ2-3 | . | TRBV9
CASSLETTGGQYF | TGCGCCAGCAGCTTGGAGACTACAGGGGGGCAGTACTTC | . | 13 | TRBJ2-7 | TRBD1 | TRBV5-1
CASSLPKRAEAFF | TGTGCCAGCAGCCTCCCCAAGCGGGCTGAAGCTTTCTTT | . | 13 | TRBJ1-1 | . | TRBV5-6
CSVEPREFITDTQYF | TGCAGCGTTGAGCCCCGGGAGTTCATAACAGATACGCAGTATTTT | once | 15 | TRBJ2-3 | . | TRBV29-1
CASSPRWGLGYNEQFF | TGTGCCAGCAGCCCCCGTTGGGGATTAGGGTACAATGAGCAGTTCTTC | . | 16 | TRBJ2-1 | . | TRBV7-2
CSAGTSGRTDTQYF | TGCAGCGCTGGGACTAGCGGGCGCACAGATACGCAGTATTTT | . | 14 | TRBJ2-3 | TRBD2 | TRBV29-1
CASSEANSFNEKLFF | TGTGCCAGCAGTGAAGCTAACAGTTTTAATGAAAAACTGTTTTTT | few | 15 | TRBJ1-4 | . | TRBV6-1
CASSLDRTGTYEQYF | TGCGCCAGCAGCTTGGACAGGACGGGCACCTACGAGCAGTACTTC | . | 15 | TRBJ2-7 | . | TRBV5-1
CASSLFTSGSLTGELFF | TGTGCCAGCAGCCTTTTCACTAGCGGGAGCCTCACCGGGGAGCTGTTTTTT | . | 17 | TRBJ2-2 | TRBD2 | TRBV7-8
CASSQGTASNQPQHF | TGTGCCAGCAGCCAAGGGACAGCGAGCAATCAGCCCCAGCATTTT | few | 15 | TRBJ1-5 | TRBD1 | TRBV7-2
CASSLVKGGTEAFF | TGTGCCAGCAGCTTGGTGAAGGGGGGCACTGAAGCTTTCTTT | . | 14 | TRBJ1-1 | . | TRBV5-6
CASSQTILRGPGNTIYF | TGCGCCAGCAGCCAGACGATCCTCAGGGGCCCTGGAAACACCATATATTTT | many | 17 | TRBJ1-3 | . | TRBV4-1
CAWSGQANQPQHF | TGTGCCTGGAGTGGGCAGGCCAATCAGCCCCAGCATTTT | . | 13 | TRBJ1-5 | . | TRBV30
CASSFGSGPSYEQYF | TGTGCCAGCAGCTTTGGTAGCGGGCCCTCCTACGAGCAGTACTTC | once | 15 | TRBJ2-7 | TRBD2 | TRBV7-2
CASSQLSRDPAEEQFF | TGCGCCAGCAGCCAGTTATCCCGGGACCCGGCGGAGGAGCAGTTCTTC | once | 16 | TRBJ2-1 | . | TRBV4-3
CASSEQEGQPQHF | TGTGCCAGCAGTGAACAGGAAGGCCAGCCCCAGCATTTT | few | 13 | TRBJ1-5 | . | TRBV2
CASSYGQALNTEAFF | TGCGCCAGCAGCTACGGACAGGCCTTGAACACTGAAGCTTTCTTT | . | 15 | TRBJ1-1 | TRBD1 | TRBV5-1
CAISVGTDAAGTQYF | TGTGCCATCAGCGTGGGGACTGATGCGGCGGGGACCCAGTACTTC | . | 15 | TRBJ2-5 | . | TRBV10-3
CASSGQGGTSEQYF | TGTGCCAGCAGTGGACAGGGAGGGACCTCCGAGCAGTACTTC | . | 14 | TRBJ2-7 | . | TRBV2
CASSPRDGSDTQYF | TGCGCCAGCAGCCCGAGGGATGGGTCAGATACGCAGTATTTT | . | 14 | TRBJ2-3 | . | TRBV5-1
CASSMPSSGGRDTQYF | TGTGCCAGTAGTATGCCCTCTAGCGGGGGGCGTGATACGCAGTATTTT | . | 16 | TRBJ2-3 | TRBD2 | TRBV19
CASSEGLAQTQYF | TGTGCCAGCAGTGAGGGACTAGCGCAGACCCAGTACTTC | . | 13 | TRBJ2-5 | TRBD2 | TRBV6-1
CASSLYSNQPQHF | TGTGCCAGCAGCTTGTATAGCAATCAGCCCCAGCATTTT | . | 13 | TRBJ1-5 | . | TRBV11-2
CASSERVDEQYF | TGCGCCAGCAGTGAGAGGGTAGACGAGCAGTACTTC | . | 12 | TRBJ2-7 | . | TRBV10-2
CASSLGRGRTYEQYF | TGTGCCAGCAGCTTGGGTCGGGGAAGGACCTACGAGCAGTACTTC | . | 15 | TRBJ2-7 | . | TRBV5-8
CASYGAREAFF | TGTGCCAGCTACGGGGCGCGGGAAGCTTTCTTT | few | 11 | TRBJ1-1 | . | TRBV19
CASSFLGTENTGELFF | TGCGCCAGCAGCTTCCTCGGGACAGAGAACACCGGGGAGCTGTTTTTT | few | 16 | TRBJ2-2 | TRBD1 | TRBV5-1
CASSLGPGAEAFF | TGTGCCAGCAGCTTAGGCCCGGGCGCTGAAGCTTTCTTT | . | 13 | TRBJ1-1 | . | TRBV11-2
CASSIPRANYGYTF | TGTGCCAGTAGTATACCCAGGGCCAACTATGGCTACACCTTC | few | 14 | TRBJ1-2 | . | TRBV19
CASSRGQLPYGYTF | TGTGCCAGCAGTCGGGGGCAGCTTCCCTATGGCTACACCTTC | . | 14 | TRBJ1-2 | . | TRBV6-5
CASGRDSGNTIYF | TGTGCCAGCGGTCGGGACAGTGGAAACACCATATATTTT | . | 13 | TRBJ1-3 | TRBD1 | TRBV6-5
CAWSGGEGSSEKLFF | TGTGCCTGGAGCGGCGGGGAAGGGTCGAGTGAAAAACTGTTTTTT | . | 15 | TRBJ1-4 | . | TRBV30
CASMGLLEAFF | TGTGCCAGCATGGGCTTACTTGAAGCTTTCTTT | . | 11 | TRBJ1-1 | . | TRBV28
CASSSVRGPTRYEQYF | TGTGCCAGCAGCTCCGTAAGGGGGCCCACTAGGTACGAGCAGTACTTC | . | 16 | TRBJ2-7 | TRBD1 | TRBV28
CSVEGQKRETQYF | TGCAGCGTTGAAGGGCAAAAACGGGAGACCCAGTACTTC | . | 13 | TRBJ2-5 | . | TRBV29-1
CAISESVAGSGELFF | TGTGCCATCAGTGAATCGGTTGCGGGGAGCGGGGAGCTGTTTTTT | . | 15 | TRBJ2-2 | . | TRBV10-3
CASSFDWGTDTQYF | TGTGCCAGCAGTTTCGACTGGGGCACAGATACGCAGTATTTT | . | 14 | TRBJ2-3 | . | TRBV6-5
CASSSFSGGGSYEQYF | TGTGCCAGCAGTTCATTCAGCGGGGGGGGAAGCTACGAGCAGTACTTC | . | 16 | TRBJ2-7 | TRBD2 | TRBV6-5
CASSLSGGGELFF | TGTGCCAGCAGCTTATCTGGGGGCGGGGAGCTGTTTTTT | . | 13 | TRBJ2-2 | . | TRBV7-9
CATGRTYEQYF | TGCGCCACCGGCAGGACCTACGAGCAGTACTTC | . | 11 | TRBJ2-7 | . | TRBV4-1
CASSLGLRNQPQHF | TGTGCCAGCAGTCTGGGGTTGCGGAATCAGCCCCAGCATTTT | . | 14 | TRBJ1-5 | . | TRBV2
CAISESAGDYEQYF | TGTGCCATCAGTGAGTCAGCGGGAGACTACGAGCAGTACTTC | . | 14 | TRBJ2-7 | TRBD2 | TRBV10-3
CAISEGGSRDGYTF | TGTGCCATCAGTGAGGGGGGAAGCAGGGACGGCTACACCTTC | . | 14 | TRBJ1-2 | . | TRBV10-3
CASRETGLYTEAFF | TGTGCCAGCAGGGAGACAGGTCTATACACTGAAGCTTTCTTT | . | 14 | TRBJ1-1 | . | TRBV25-1
CASSSGLYNEQFF | TGTGCCAGCAGCTCTGGACTATACAATGAGCAGTTCTTC | . | 13 | TRBJ2-1 | . | TRBV7-3